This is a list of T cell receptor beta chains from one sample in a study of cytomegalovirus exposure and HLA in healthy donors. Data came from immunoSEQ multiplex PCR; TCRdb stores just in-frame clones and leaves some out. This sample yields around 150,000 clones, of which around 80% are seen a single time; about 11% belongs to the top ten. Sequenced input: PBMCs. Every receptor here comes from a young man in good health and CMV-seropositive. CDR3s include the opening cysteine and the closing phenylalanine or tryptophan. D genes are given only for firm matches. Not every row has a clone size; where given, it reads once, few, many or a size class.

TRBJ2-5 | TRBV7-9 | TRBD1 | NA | CASSPTGEQETQYF | TGTGCCAGCAGCCCGACAGGGGAACAAGAGACCCAGTACTTC
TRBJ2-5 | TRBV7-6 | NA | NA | CASSLSRSQETQYF | TGTGCCAGCAGCCTTTCCAGATCACAAGAGACCCAGTACTTC
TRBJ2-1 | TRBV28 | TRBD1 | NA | CASSPGTGAYNEQFF | TGTGCCAGCAGCCCCGGGACAGGGGCATACAATGAGCAGTTCTTC
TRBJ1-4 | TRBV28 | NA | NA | CASRQGTKKLFF | TGTGCCAGCAGGCAGGGTACCAAAAAACTGTTTTTT
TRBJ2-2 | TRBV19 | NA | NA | CASSIDRMTGELFF | TGTGCCAGTAGTATCGACAGAATGACCGGGGAGCTGTTTTTT
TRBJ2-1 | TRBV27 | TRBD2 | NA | CASSPYLAGVRDEQFF | TGTGCCAGCAGTCCCTATCTAGCGGGAGTAAGGGATGAGCAGTTCTTC
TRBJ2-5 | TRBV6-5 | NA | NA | CASSFPGKETQYF | TGTGCCAGCAGTTTCCCGGGGAAAGAGACCCAGTACTTC
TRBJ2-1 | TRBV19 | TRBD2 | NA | CASGGTGLAGSYNEQFF | TGTGCCAGTGGGGGTACGGGACTAGCGGGCTCCTACAATGAGCAGTTCTTC
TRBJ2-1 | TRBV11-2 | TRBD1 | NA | CASSVGTGYNEQFF | TGTGCCAGCAGCGTCGGGACAGGATACAATGAGCAGTTCTTC
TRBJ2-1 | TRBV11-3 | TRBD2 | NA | CASSQWGRALGEQFF | TGTGCCAGCAGCCAGTGGGGGAGGGCCTTAGGAGAGCAGTTCTTC
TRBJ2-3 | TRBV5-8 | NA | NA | CASSLGARPRSTDTQYF | TGTGCCAGCAGCTTGGGGGCCAGGCCCAGAAGCACAGATACGCAGTATTTT
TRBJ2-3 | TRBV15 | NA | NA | CSTSRDPKPGYTQYF | TGTTCCACCAGCAGAGACCCTAAGCCGGGATATACGCAGTATTTT
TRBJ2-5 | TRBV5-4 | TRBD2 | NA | CASSFGVAGVRSRRETQYF | TGTGCCAGCAGCTTTGGGGTAGCGGGAGTGCGCTCTCGGAGGGAGACCCAGTACTTC
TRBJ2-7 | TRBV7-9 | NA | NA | CASSEEAYEQYF | TGTGCCAGCAGCGAGGAGGCCTACGAGCAGTACTTC
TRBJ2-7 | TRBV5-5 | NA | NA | CASSLLVVNEQYF | TGTGCCAGCAGCTTGCTAGTCGTGAACGAGCAGTACTTC
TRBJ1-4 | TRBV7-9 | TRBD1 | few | CASSPRTGLNEKLFF | TGTGCCAGCAGCCCGAGGACAGGACTAAATGAAAAACTGTTTTTT
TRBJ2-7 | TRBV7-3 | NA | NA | CASAQGNSYEQYF | TGTGCCAGCGCGCAGGGCAACTCCTACGAGCAGTACTTC
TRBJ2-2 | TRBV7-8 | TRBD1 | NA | CASRIRDRGNTGELFF | TGTGCCAGCCGAATCCGGGACAGGGGCAACACCGGGGAGCTGTTTTTT
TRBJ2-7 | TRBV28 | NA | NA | CASRLGHDEQYF | TGTGCCAGCAGGTTGGGACACGACGAGCAGTACTTC
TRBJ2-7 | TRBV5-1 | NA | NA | CASSLGQGPKHEQYF | TGCGCCAGCAGCTTGGGCCAGGGCCCTAAACACGAGCAGTACTTC
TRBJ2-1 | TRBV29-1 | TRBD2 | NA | CSVDAPAGEEQFF | TGCAGCGTTGATGCCCCAGCGGGAGAGGAGCAGTTCTTC
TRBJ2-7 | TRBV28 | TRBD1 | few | CASSLLDRVYEQYF | TGTGCCAGCAGTTTGTTAGACAGGGTGTACGAGCAGTACTTC
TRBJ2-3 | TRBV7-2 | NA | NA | CASSQHKIPDTQYF | TGTGCCAGCAGCCAACACAAAATTCCAGATACGCAGTATTTT
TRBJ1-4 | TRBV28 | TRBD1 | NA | CASGTGGGGMNEKLFF | TGTGCCAGCGGGACAGGGGGAGGTGGTATGAATGAAAAACTGTTTTTT
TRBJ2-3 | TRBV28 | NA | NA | CASIDRRWDTQYF | TGTGCCAGCATAGACAGGCGGTGGGATACGCAGTATTTT
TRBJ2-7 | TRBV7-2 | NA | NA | CASSLVSHEQYF | TGTGCCAGCAGCTTAGTGAGCCACGAGCAGTACTTC
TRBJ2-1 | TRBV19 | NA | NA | CASSIQARTVEQFF | TGTGCCAGTAGTATACAGGCCAGGACAGTTGAGCAGTTCTTC
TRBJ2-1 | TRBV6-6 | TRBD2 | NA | CASSVGTSGISEQFF | TGTGCCAGCAGTGTCGGGACTAGCGGGATCAGTGAGCAGTTCTTC
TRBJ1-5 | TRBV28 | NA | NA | CASFVPDQPQHF | TGTGCCAGCTTTGTCCCCGATCAGCCCCAGCATTTT
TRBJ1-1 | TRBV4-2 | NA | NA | CASSQDVGAMNTEAFF | TGTGCCAGCAGCCAAGATGTGGGGGCCATGAACACTGAAGCTTTCTTT
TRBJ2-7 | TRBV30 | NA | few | CAWSSLYEQYF | TGTGCCTGGAGTTCCCTGTACGAGCAGTACTTC
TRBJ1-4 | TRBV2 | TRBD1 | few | CARGTATNEKLFF | TGTGCCAGAGGGACAGCAACTAATGAAAAACTGTTTTTT
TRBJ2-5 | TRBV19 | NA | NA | CASSKQGVQETQYF | TGTGCCAGTAGTAAACAGGGAGTCCAAGAGACCCAGTACTTC
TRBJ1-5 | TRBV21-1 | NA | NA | CASSQRSNGGNQPQHF | TGTGCCAGCAGTCAAAGGTCGAACGGGGGCAATCAGCCCCAGCATTTT
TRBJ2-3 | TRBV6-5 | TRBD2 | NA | CASSYTSGTGTQYF | TGTGCCAGCAGTTACACAAGCGGGACTGGTACGCAGTATTTT
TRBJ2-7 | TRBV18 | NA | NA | CASSRGLRNDEQYF | TGTGCCAGCTCAAGGGGACTCCGTAACGACGAGCAGTACTTC
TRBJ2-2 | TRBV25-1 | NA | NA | CASSGRQAYLDTGELFF | TGTGCCAGCAGCGGACGACAGGCCTATCTTGACACCGGGGAGCTGTTTTTT
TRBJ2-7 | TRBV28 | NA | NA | CASSLGPSPSYEQYF | TGTGCCAGCAGTTTAGGGCCTAGCCCGTCCTACGAGCAGTACTTC
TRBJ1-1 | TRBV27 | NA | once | CASSPQSEAFF | TGTGCCAGCAGTCCCCAGTCTGAAGCTTTCTTT
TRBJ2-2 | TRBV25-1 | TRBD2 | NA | CASSIGGGSTGELFF | TGTGCCAGCTCTATCGGAGGCGGGAGCACCGGGGAGCTGTTTTTT
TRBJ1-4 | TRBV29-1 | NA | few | CSVTGLANEKLFF | TGCAGCGTAACAGGGTTAGCTAATGAAAAACTGTTTTTT
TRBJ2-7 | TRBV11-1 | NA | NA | CASSLELAATYEQYF | TGTGCCAGCAGCTTAGAGCTAGCTGCTACCTACGAGCAGTACTTC
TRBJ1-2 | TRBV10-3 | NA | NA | CAISESGVEDLGGYTF | TGTGCCATCAGTGAGTCCGGGGTTGAGGACTTGGGGGGCTACACCTTC
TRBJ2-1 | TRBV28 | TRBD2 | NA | CASSGASGRINEQFF | TGTGCCAGCAGCGGGGCTAGCGGGAGGATCAATGAGCAGTTCTTC
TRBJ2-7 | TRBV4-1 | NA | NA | CASSLAEPYEQYF | TGCGCCAGCAGCCTGGCGGAGCCCTACGAGCAGTACTTC
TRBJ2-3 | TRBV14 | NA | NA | CASSQYIQSTDTQYF | TGTGCCAGCAGCCAATATATCCAGAGCACAGATACGCAGTATTTT
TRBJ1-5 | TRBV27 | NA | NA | CASSFGGASNQPQHF | TGTGCCAGCAGTTTTGGGGGGGCTAGCAATCAGCCCCAGCATTTT
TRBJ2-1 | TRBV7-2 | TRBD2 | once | CASSLGGSLAGRSYNEQFF | TGTGCCAGCAGCTTAGGAGGGAGCTTAGCGGGAAGATCCTACAATGAGCAGTTCTTC
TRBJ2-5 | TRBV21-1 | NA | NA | CASSTRQRETQYF | TGTGCCAGCAGCACTCGACAACGAGAGACCCAGTACTTC
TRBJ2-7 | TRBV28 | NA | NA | CASSLVAYEQYF | TGTGCCAGCAGTTTAGTAGCCTACGAGCAGTACTTC
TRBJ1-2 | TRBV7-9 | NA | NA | CASSRDTYYGYTF | TGTGCCAGCAGCCGGGACACCTACTATGGCTACACCTTC
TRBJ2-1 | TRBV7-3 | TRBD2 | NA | CASSLAGLNNEQFF | TGTGCCAGCAGCCTAGCGGGATTAAACAATGAGCAGTTCTTC
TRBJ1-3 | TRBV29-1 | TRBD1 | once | CSGRQGGGNTIYF | TGCAGCGGAAGACAGGGGGGTGGAAACACCATATATTTT
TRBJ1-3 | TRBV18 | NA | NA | CASSPTRSGNTIYF | TGTGCCAGCTCACCAACGAGGTCTGGAAACACCATATATTTT
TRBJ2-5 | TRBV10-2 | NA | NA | CASSPESETQYF | TGCGCCAGCAGCCCCGAGTCGGAGACCCAGTACTTC
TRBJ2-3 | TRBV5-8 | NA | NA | CASSLETSTDTQYF | TGTGCCAGCAGCTTGGAGACTAGCACAGATACGCAGTATTTT
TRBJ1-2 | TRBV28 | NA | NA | CASSLVVRGDGYTF | TGTGCCAGCAGTTTGGTGGTTCGGGGGGATGGCTACACCTTC
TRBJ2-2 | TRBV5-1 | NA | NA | CASSYSGPPTGELFF | TGCGCCAGCAGTTATAGCGGTCCCCCAACCGGGGAGCTGTTTTTT
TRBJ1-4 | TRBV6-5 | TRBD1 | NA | CASRPGQANEKLFF | TGTGCCAGCAGACCGGGACAGGCTAATGAAAAACTGTTTTTT
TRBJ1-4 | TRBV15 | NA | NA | CATSRDLGQLGEKLFF | TGTGCCACCAGCAGAGACCTCGGACAATTGGGAGAAAAACTGTTTTTT